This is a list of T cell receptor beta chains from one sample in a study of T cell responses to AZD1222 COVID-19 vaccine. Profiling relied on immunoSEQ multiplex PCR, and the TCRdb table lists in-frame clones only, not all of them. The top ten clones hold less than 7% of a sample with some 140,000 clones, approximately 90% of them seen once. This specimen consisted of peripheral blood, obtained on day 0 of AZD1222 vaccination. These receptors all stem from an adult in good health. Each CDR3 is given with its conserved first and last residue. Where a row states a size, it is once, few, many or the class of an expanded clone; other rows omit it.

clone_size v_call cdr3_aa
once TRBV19 CASSIRGPTNSPLHF
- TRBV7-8 CASGRRRGTGELFF
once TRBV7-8 CASSLLYQETQYF
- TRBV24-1 CATSDQQGARDTGELFF
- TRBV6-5 CASSLEGTGLYGYTF
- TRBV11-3 CASSGTGPNTGELFF
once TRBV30 CAWRFPETTGELFF
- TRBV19 CASTTLAREITGELFF
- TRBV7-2 CASSLDSDYNEQFF
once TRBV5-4 CASSLTMLPGGYTF
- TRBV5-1 CASGRNNEQFF
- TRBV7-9 CASSPTSGSSYNEQFF
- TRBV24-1 CATSEVAGGYTF
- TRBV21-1 CASSKAIPTGPKREAFF
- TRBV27 CASSPRGEKLFF
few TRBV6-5 CASRRTGNTEAFF
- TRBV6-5 CASSSGGGNTIYF
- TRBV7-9 CASSSAGGRETDTQYF
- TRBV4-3 CASSQTGGYYGYTF
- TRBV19 CASSNQGGLAATEAFF
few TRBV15 CATSRGRLDRGEQFF
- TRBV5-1 CASSFGQGYRNTEAFF
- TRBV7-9 CASPEGPTLNTEAFF
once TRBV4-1 CASSQDGGDRGYVTYEQYF
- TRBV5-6 CASSLQGDSSYEQYF
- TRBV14 CASSQEARGMYEQYF
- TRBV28 CASSYGGLYNEQFF
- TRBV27 CASSSLTGLSNQPQHF
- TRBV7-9 CASSQQGFEAFF
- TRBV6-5 CASSTGQYANTEAFF
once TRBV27 CASKMAGRLNEQFF
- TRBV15 CATSRDRGPLAGPVNEQFF
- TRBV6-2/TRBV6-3 CASSYLGGAYEQYF
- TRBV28 CASSGGRGDYGYTF
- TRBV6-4 CANDYRTSGLETQYF
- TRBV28 CASHGTGASPLHF
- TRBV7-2 CASSLGMGTKNSPLHF
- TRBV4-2 CASSQVGGSYYGYTF
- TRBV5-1 CASSLKPGTGIPQETQYF
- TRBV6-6 CASSPPRDRSYQPQHF
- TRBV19 CARPPSGGGPDYNEQFF
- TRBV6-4 CASSDRNTGELFF
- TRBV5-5 CASSLVGGSNQPQHF
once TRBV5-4 CASSDGRNNEQFF
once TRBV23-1 CASPGALQVPLGQFF
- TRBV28 CASSAPYYTEAFF
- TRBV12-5 CASGLGQSTDTQYF
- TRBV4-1 CASSQVPGVGSGELFF